The 32 T cell receptor beta chains listed next were all sequenced from one sample in a study of Ad26.COV2.S vaccination and SARS-CoV-2 variants. The assay was immunoSEQ multiplex PCR, and TCRdb's table has in-frame clones only and misses some. The sample has 97,000 or so clones, about three quarters seen once. Sequenced material: peripheral blood, taken after recovery from COVID-19. These receptors were obtained from a human donor who had recovered from COVID-19.

This clone was seen just once. J is TRBJ1-2 and V is TRBV28, with 7 bases identical to TRBD1. The germline V gene has CDR1 MDHEN and CDR2 SYDVKM. The CDR3 runs to 11 residues. V was pared by 10 bases and J by 5 bases, with 4 bases of the junction left unmatched. The CDR3 DNA reads TGTGCCACCGGGACAGATTATGGCTACACCTTC. It yields the protein CATGTDYGYTF.

The chain carries TRBV15 and TRBJ1-2, with D unresolved. Germline V gene sequence: CDR1 LNHNV, CDR2 YYDKDF (reference sequence). V was clipped by 1 base and J by 4 bases, with 10 bases between them. The CDR3 is 14 amino acids. CDR3 protein: CATSRGATVYGYTF. The DNA of the CDR3 is TGTGCCACCAGCAGAGGGGCGACGGTCTATGGCTACACCTTC. Looking up the rest from reference TRBV15 and TRBJ1-2 gives the full variable domain: DAMVIQNPRYQVTQFGKPVTLSCSQTLNHNVMYWYQQKSSQAPKLLFHYYDKDFNNEADTPDNFQSRRPNTSFCFLDIRSPGLGDTAMYLCATSRGATVYGYTFGSGTRLTVV.

There are a few counts of this clone. The chain combines TRBV7-6 with TRBJ2-1; a possible D gene is TRBD1 (5 bases). The V end lost 5 bases, the J end lost 6 bases, and 11 bases lay between the germline ends. This CDR3 has 13 residues. Germline V CDR1 and CDR2: SGHVS, FNYEAQ. Here the CDR3 reads CASSQDTPNEQFF. CDR3 DNA sequence: TGTGCCAGCAGCCAGGACACCCCCAATGAGCAGTTCTTC. Variable domain in full (rest from reference TRBV7-6 and TRBJ2-1): GAGVSQSPRYKVTKRGQDVALRCDPISGHVSLYWYRQALGQGPEFLTYFNYEAQQDKSGLPNDRFSAERPEGSISTLTIQRTEQRDSAMYRCASSQDTPNEQFFGPGTRLTVL.

The rearrangement uses TRBV2 and TRBJ1-3; D is perhaps TRBD1 (5 bases). CDR3 size: 14 residues. Trimming took off 7 bases at V and 4 bases at J, with 14 bases between the two ends. Germline V CDR1 and CDR2: SNHLY, FYNNEI. The CDR3: CASTGGYAGNTIYF. CDR3 coding DNA: TGTGCCAGCACGGGGGGTTATGCCGGAAACACCATATATTTT.

For the CDR3, the DNA is TGTGCCAGCAGCCAACACTCCCGGGTCCCTCAAGAGACCCAGTACTTC. This codes for CASSQHSRVPQETQYF. The chain uses TRBV3-1 (or the pseudogene TRBV3-2) and TRBJ2-5; D gene unclear. The CDR3 has 16 amino acids. Germline V gene data show CDR1 as LGHDT and CDR2 as YNNKEL (reference sequence). V shed 2 bases and J shed 2 bases, with 15 bases lying between them.

In this sample, this clone turned up a few times. The J gene is TRBJ1-1, the V gene TRBV30; no firm D call. Germline V gives CDR1 GTSNPN, CDR2 SVGIG (reference sequence). V lost 8 bases to trimming and J lost 5 bases, with 15 bases between them. The CDR3 totals 12 residues. The CDR3 here is CAGARASTEAFF. The CDR3 region has the DNA TGTGCCGGCGCGCGGGCGTCGACTGAAGCTTTCTTT.

The V and J genes are TRBV19 and TRBJ2-6; a possible D gene is TRBD2 (6 bases). This CDR3 has 17 amino acids. Per germline, CDR1 LNHDA and CDR2 SQIVND (reference sequence). Trimming took off 6 bases at V and 2 bases at J, with 17 bases between the two ends. The CDR3 sequence is CASSRGTVTTGANVLTF. In DNA form, the CDR3 reads TGTGCCAGTAGCCGCGGGACCGTAACAACTGGGGCCAACGTCCTGACTTTC.

This CDR3 is CASSPLGQDPGELFF. The CDR3, as DNA: TGTGCCAGCAGCCCCCTGGGACAGGACCCCGGGGAGCTGTTTTTT. The chain carries TRBV7-2 and TRBJ2-2; 8 nucleotides line up with TRBD1. The germline V gene encodes CDR1 SGHTA and CDR2 FQGNSA. There are 15 residues in the CDR3. Germline trimming cut 5 bases from V and 6 bases from J; bases unmatched to any gene: 8.

The V gene is TRBV3-1 (or the pseudogene TRBV3-2), the J gene TRBJ2-3; TRBD2 matches at 11 bases. V lost 6 bases, J lost 5 bases, and 7 bases stayed unmatched. Germline-derived CDR1 and CDR2 are LGHDT and YNNKEL (reference sequence). There are 15 residues in the CDR3. In DNA form, the CDR3 reads TGTGCCAGCAGATTGACTAGCGGGGAACGAGATACGCAGTATTTT. Its translation: CASRLTSGERDTQYF.

This clone was observed a handful of times. The rearrangement uses TRBV9 and TRBJ1-2; D not resolved. Germline values: CDR1 SGDLS, CDR2 YYNGEE. CDR3 length: 13 amino acids. V dropped 0 bases and J dropped 8 bases, with 11 bases sitting between them. CDR3 DNA: TGTGCCAGCAGCGTAGGTCTCGACCTAGGCTACACCTTC. It translates to CASSVGLDLGYTF.

This chain uses TRBV6-2 or TRBV6-3 with TRBJ2-3; 10 bases are a match to TRBD2. CDR1 MNHEY and CDR2 SVGEGT come from the germline V gene. CDR3 length equals 17 residues. The J segment lost 0 bases and the V segment lost 5 bases, leaving 8 bases of the junction unmatched. CDR3 nucleotide sequence: TGTGCCAGCAGTATAATGGGACTAGCGTCTAGCACAGATACGCAGTATTTT. Amino acid sequence: CASSIMGLASSTDTQYF.

The J gene is TRBJ2-5, the V gene TRBV5-6, with 7 bases matching TRBD2. The CDR3 extends over 16 amino acids. J gave up 3 bases and V 0 bases, and 8 bases lay outside the gene matches. CDR1 and CDR2 from the germline V gene are SGHDT and YYEEEE. The CDR3, as DNA: TGTGCCAGCAGCTTGGCCCGGCTAGCGGTGAAAGAGACCCAGTACTTC. Translation gives CASSLARLAVKETQYF. Combining the CDR3 with reference TRBV5-6 and TRBJ2-5 gives the whole variable domain DAGVTQSPTHLIKTRGQQVTLRCSPKSGHDTVSWYQQALGQGPQFIFQYYEEEERQRGNFPDRFSGHQFPNYSSELNVNALLLGDSALYLCASSLARLAVKETQYFGPGTRLLVL.

The chain employs TRBV28 and TRBJ1-2, with D uncertain. The CDR3 loop spans 13 amino acids. Between the trimmed V and J ends, which lost 4 bases and 4 bases, there was a span of 10 bases. In germline, CDR1 is MDHEN, CDR2 SYDVKM. The CDR3 is CASSSQRAYGYTF. In DNA form, the CDR3 reads TGTGCCAGCAGTTCGCAGCGCGCCTATGGCTACACCTTC.

This rearrangement joins TRBV2 to TRBJ1-2, with unresolved D. V gave up 4 bases and J gave up 4 bases, with 10 bases separating them. The CDR3 has 13 amino acids. The V gene's germline CDR1 is SNHLY and CDR2 FYNNEI. CDR3 sequence (DNA): TGTGCCAGCAGTGGGGCGGACTTCTATGGCTACACCTTC. Encoded protein: CASSGADFYGYTF.

This clone was seen more than once but under ten times. This sequence joins TRBV6-1 and TRBJ2-1; 8 bases line up with TRBD1. Trimming removed 2 bases from V and 4 bases from J; junction bases left unmatched: 10. Germline loops: CDR1 MNHNS, CDR2 SASEGT. The CDR3 covers 17 residues. The CDR3 DNA reads as TGTGCCAGCAGTGAATTGCCAGGGGGCATCTCATACAATGAGCAGTTCTTC. It codes for CASSELPGGISYNEQFF.

This chain connects TRBV5-5 to TRBJ1-2; D is unresolved. Trimming shortened V by 2 bases and J by 4 bases, and 6 bases separated the two germline ends. The CDR3 is made up of 12 amino acids. Germline loops: CDR1 SGHKS, CDR2 YYEKEE (reference sequence). CDR3 DNA: TGTGCCAGCAGCTTAGAATTCTATGGCTACACCTTC. It specifies CASSLEFYGYTF.

The chain uses TRBV7-3 and TRBJ2-2; D not resolved. This CDR3 region has 13 residues. Germline V gene lookup returns CDR1 SGHTA and CDR2 FQGTGA. V was pared by 3 bases and J by 5 bases, with 7 bases between. The CDR3 DNA reads as TGTGCCAGCAGCTTGGTAGCAACCGGGGAGCTGTTTTTT. This codes for CASSLVATGELFF.

The V gene is TRBV19, the J gene TRBJ2-7; D not certain. Germline CDR1 reads LNHDA; CDR2 reads SQIVND (reference sequence). Deletions cut 5 bases from V and 3 bases from J, with 5 bases between. This CDR3 contains 11 residues. As DNA, the CDR3 is TGTGCCAGTAGTTCAATCTACGAGCAGTACTTC. Translating gives CASSSIYEQYF.

The table lists this clone with a count of one. V is TRBV7-2 and J is TRBJ1-5; the D gene is possibly TRBD1 (6 bases). Trimming pared 5 bases from V and 6 bases from J, leaving 14 bases between. The CDR3 contains 14 residues. Germline V lookup: CDR1 SGHTA, CDR2 FQGNSA. In DNA, the CDR3 is TGTGCCAGCAGCACCGCGGACAGAGCTCAGCCCCAGCATTTT. Protein: CASSTADRAQPQHF.

This sequence joins TRBV6-1 and TRBJ1-2; D gene unclear. Germline-derived CDR1 and CDR2 are MNHNS and SASEGT. The CDR3 contains 16 residues. V lost 2 bases and J 3 bases, leaving 16 bases between the germline ends. CDR3: CASSELEARSHYGYTF. The CDR3 coding sequence is TGTGCCAGCAGTGAATTAGAGGCTCGGTCTCACTATGGCTACACCTTC.

The CDR3 is CASSPETIGDEQFF. The CDR3 DNA sequence: TGTGCCAGCAGCCCCGAGACGATAGGGGATGAGCAGTTCTTC. This rearrangement joins TRBV4-2 to TRBJ2-1, with a weak D call TRBD1 (5 bases). The CDR3 extends over 14 amino acids. CDR1 and CDR2 (germline): LGHNA, YNFKEQ. Deletions cut 4 bases from V and 8 bases from J, with 15 bases between.

Regarding this clone: Other DNA sequences in the same sample also yield this CDR3. V is TRBV6-2 or TRBV6-3 and J is TRBJ2-3; D gene unclear. CDR3 length: 11 amino acids. Trimming left V 5 bases short and J 0 bases short, with 0 bases between. The germline V gene has CDR1 MNHEY and CDR2 SVGEGT. CDR3 nucleotides: TGTGCCAGCAGTAGCACAGATACGCAGTATTTT. Protein: CASSSTDTQYF.

The rearrangement joins TRBV19 to TRBJ1-3; D unresolved. Deletions cut 5 bases from V and 3 bases from J, with 14 bases between. This CDR3 contains 15 residues. Germline CDR1 reads LNHDA; CDR2 reads SQIVND (reference sequence). CDR3 protein: CASSASYSHGNTIYF. Here the CDR3 DNA reads TGTGCCAGTAGTGCCAGCTACTCCCATGGAAACACCATATATTTT.

This sequence joins TRBV6-5 and TRBJ1-4; 7 bases agree with TRBD1. CDR1 and CDR2 from the germline V gene are MNHEY and SVGAGI. The CDR3 extends over 13 amino acids. V dropped 6 bases and J dropped 7; count of bases not matched to a gene: 5. In DNA, the CDR3 is TGTGCCAGCAGACAGGGGTATAGTGAAAAACTGTTTTTT. This translates into CASRQGYSEKLFF.

The chain uses TRBV7-2 and TRBJ1-4, with D tentatively TRBD1 (5 bases). V dropped 2 bases and J dropped 3 bases, with 19 bases sitting between them. This CDR3 contains 18 residues. Germline V gene data show CDR1 as SGHTA and CDR2 as FQGNSA. CDR3 loop: CASSLISLGRGANEKLFF. The DNA of the CDR3 is TGTGCCAGCAGCTTAATATCTCTGGGGCGCGGGGCTAATGAAAAACTGTTTTTT.

The genes are TRBV28 and TRBJ2-5; D might be TRBD1 or TRBD2, each matching 7 bases. V lost 1 base and J lost 1, with 10 bases in between. Per the germline V gene, CDR1 is MDHEN and CDR2 is SYDVKM. The CDR3 loop spans 15 amino acids. CDR3 in DNA: TGTGCCAGCAGTTTATCAGGGGGGGCCCAAGAGACCCAGTACTTC. Its translation: CASSLSGGAQETQYF. Full variable domain (rest looked up from reference TRBV28 and TRBJ2-5): DVKVTQSSRYLVKRTGEKVFLECVQDMDHENMFWYRQDPGLGLRLIYFSYDVKMKEKGDIPEGYSVSREKKERFSLILESASTNQTSMYLCASSLSGGAQETQYFGPGTRLLVL.

The chain uses TRBV11-1 and TRBJ1-1, with D unresolved. Trimming took 1 base from V and 2 from J, leaving 11 bases between them. Per the germline V gene, CDR1 is SGHAT and CDR2 is FQDESV (reference sequence). The CDR3 totals 15 residues. CDR3 protein: CASSLEGGHNTEAFF. CDR3 in DNA: TGTGCCAGCAGCTTAGAGGGTGGGCATAACACTGAAGCTTTCTTT.

The CDR3 loop is CASSPQTGPGYGYTF. The CDR3 DNA sequence: TGTGCCAGCAGCCCCCAGACAGGGCCTGGCTATGGCTACACCTTC. V gene TRBV11-2 combines with J gene TRBJ1-2; 7 positions match TRBD1. Per the germline V gene, CDR1 is SGHAT and CDR2 is FQNNGV. This CDR3 has 15 amino acids. With 5 bases clipped from V and 4 bases from J, the junction kept 10 bases outside the gene matches.

The gene calls are TRBV2 and TRBJ2-5; the D is unclear. The CDR3 has 10 residues. V was cut by 6 bases and J by 8 bases, with 7 bases left in between. The germline V gene has CDR1 SNHLY and CDR2 FYNNEI. CDR3 loop: CASSQTTQYF. The CDR3 DNA is TGTGCCAGCAGCCAAACAACCCAGTACTTC.

V usage is TRBV20-1 and J usage is TRBJ1-6, with D possibly being TRBD1 (6 bases). This CDR3 region has 14 residues. Per the germline V gene, CDR1 is DFQATT and CDR2 is SNEGSKA (reference sequence). V shed 3 bases and J shed 7 bases, with 13 bases lying between them. CDR3 sequence: CSASVSQGNSPLHF. As DNA, the CDR3 is TGCAGTGCTAGTGTAAGCCAGGGGAATTCACCCCTCCACTTT.

The V call is TRBV9, the J call TRBJ1-5, with D possibly matching TRBD1 (5 bases). CDR3 length: 14 amino acids. Germline lookup yields CDR1 SGDLS and CDR2 YYNGEE. Trimming removed 7 bases at V and 0 bases at J, with 11 bases between. In DNA, the CDR3 is TGTGCCAGCGGAGGGGTGATTAGCAATCAGCCCCAGCATTTT. It encodes CASGGVISNQPQHF.

The rearrangement uses TRBV5-6 and TRBJ1-2; D is ambiguous. The CDR3 loop spans 13 amino acids. V gave up 3 bases and J gave up 8 bases, with 14 bases separating them. The germline gives CDR1 SGHDT, CDR2 YYEEEE. DNA for the CDR3: TGTGCCAGCAGCTCCAGCGGGGTTTGGGGCTACACCTTC. Translated, it gives CASSSSGVWGYTF.